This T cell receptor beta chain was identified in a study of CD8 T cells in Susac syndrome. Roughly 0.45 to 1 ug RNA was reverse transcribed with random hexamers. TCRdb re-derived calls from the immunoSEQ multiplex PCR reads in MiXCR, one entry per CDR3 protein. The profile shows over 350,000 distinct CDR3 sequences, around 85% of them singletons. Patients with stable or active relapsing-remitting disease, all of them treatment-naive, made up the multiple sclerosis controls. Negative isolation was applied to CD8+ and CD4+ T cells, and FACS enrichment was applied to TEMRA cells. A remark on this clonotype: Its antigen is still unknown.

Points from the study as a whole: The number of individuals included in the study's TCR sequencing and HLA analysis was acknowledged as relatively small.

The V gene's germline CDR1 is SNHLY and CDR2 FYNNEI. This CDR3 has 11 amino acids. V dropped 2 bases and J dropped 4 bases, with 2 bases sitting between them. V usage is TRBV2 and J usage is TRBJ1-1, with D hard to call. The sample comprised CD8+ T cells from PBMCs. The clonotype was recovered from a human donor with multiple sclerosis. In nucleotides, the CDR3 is TGTGCCAGCAGTGAAATCACTGAAGCTTTCTTT. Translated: CASSEITEAFF.